This T cell receptor beta chain was obtained from a study of cytomegalovirus exposure and HLA in healthy donors. Study as a whole: The platform used for the 120 or so validation repertoires matched that of the approximately 670 first-cohort repertoires, a later analysis reported.

On this clone: Its antigen is not identified.

V lost 0 bases, J lost 1 base, and 14 bases lay in between. This CDR3 is 17 amino acids long. Germline CDR1 is MGHRA and CDR2 is YSYEKL. Separate from the approximately 670-subject first cohort was the approximately 130-subject validation cohort, to which the donors belonged. General study findings and limits: The tendency of first-cohort TCR clusters to co-occur in the approximately 110 validation repertoires was the finding of a later analysis. Researchers counted 180 or so TCR beta chains as cytomegalovirus-associated.

Method: immunoSEQ multiplex PCR; TCRdb's copy keeps in-frame clones and lacks some. Of 150,000 to 200,000 clones in the sample, roughly 80% were seen once. The rearrangement links TRBV4-1 to TRBJ2-3, with a tentative D call TRBD2 (7 bases). This TCR derives from a man between 25 and 39 years old in good health and CMV-seropositive. Sequenced sample: PBMCs. The CDR3, as DNA: TGCGCCAGCAGCCAAGATGGACGGGGGGCCCGCACAGATACGCAGTATTTT. It translates to CASSQDGRGARTDTQYF.